This TCR beta chain was recorded in a study of T cell responses to AZD1222 COVID-19 vaccine. General study results and limits: Seropositive at baseline were only six or seven AZD1222 recipients.

CDR3 size: 15 residues. The germline gives CDR1 MNHEY, CDR2 SMNVEV (reference sequence). Trimming left V 5 bases short and J 6 bases short, with 19 bases between. To note about this clone: Its target is unknown.

Sequencing used immunoSEQ multiplex PCR; TCRdb keeps in-frame clones, though not all of them. The sample includes some 150,000 clones, about 92% of them seen just once. Sequences were derived from peripheral blood, sampled on day 0 of AZD1222 vaccination. The sequence came from an adult in good health. The V call is TRBV27, the J call TRBJ1-2; a weak D match, TRBD1 (5 bases). The CDR3, as DNA: TGTGCCAGCAGTCCCCCCGACAGAGCAAGGGATGGCTACACCTTC. Its protein product is CASSPPDRARDGYTF.